This T cell receptor beta chain was profiled in a study of blood T cell repertoires in COVID-19. Germline-derived CDR1 and CDR2 are KGHSH and LQKENI. The V end was cut by 5 bases, the J end by 1 base, with 14 bases between. The CDR3 totals 15 residues. Authors' processing steps: Amplification of reference gene primers was used by the study to estimate nucleated cell counts. Repertoires were generated with immunoSEQ multiplex PCR, while TCRdb's copy carries only in-frame clones and drops some. V, J and clone size are taken as reported in that table, and D and trimming were inferred from the DNA itself. Here the sample spans about 300,000 clones, roughly 88% being singletons.

The receptor was isolated from a woman aged 25 to 45 who had recovered from COVID-19. Input material: peripheral blood. The J gene is TRBJ1-1, the V gene TRBV18, with D unresolved. In DNA, the CDR3 is TGTGCCAGCTCAAAGTTGGACGGAGGGAACACTGAAGCTTTCTTT. Residues: CASSKLDGGNTEAFF.